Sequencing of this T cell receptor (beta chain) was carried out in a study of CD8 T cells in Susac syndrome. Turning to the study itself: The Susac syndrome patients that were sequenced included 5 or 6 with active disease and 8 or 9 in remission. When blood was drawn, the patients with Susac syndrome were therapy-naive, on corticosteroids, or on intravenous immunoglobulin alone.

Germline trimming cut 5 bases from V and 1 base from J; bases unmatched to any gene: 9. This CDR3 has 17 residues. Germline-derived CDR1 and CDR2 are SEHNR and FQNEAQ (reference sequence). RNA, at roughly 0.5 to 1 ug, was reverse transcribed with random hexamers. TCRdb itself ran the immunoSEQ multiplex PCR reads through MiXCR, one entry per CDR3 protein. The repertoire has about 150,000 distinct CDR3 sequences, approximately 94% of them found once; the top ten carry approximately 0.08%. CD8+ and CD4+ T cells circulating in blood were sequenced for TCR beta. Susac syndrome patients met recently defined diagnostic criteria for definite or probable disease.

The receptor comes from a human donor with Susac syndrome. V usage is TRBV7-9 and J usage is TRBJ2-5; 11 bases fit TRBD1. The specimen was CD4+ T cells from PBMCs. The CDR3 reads CASSERTGGTFQETQYF. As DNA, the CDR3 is TGTGCCAGCAGCGAGAGGACAGGGGGCACCTTCCAAGAGACCCAGTACTTC.